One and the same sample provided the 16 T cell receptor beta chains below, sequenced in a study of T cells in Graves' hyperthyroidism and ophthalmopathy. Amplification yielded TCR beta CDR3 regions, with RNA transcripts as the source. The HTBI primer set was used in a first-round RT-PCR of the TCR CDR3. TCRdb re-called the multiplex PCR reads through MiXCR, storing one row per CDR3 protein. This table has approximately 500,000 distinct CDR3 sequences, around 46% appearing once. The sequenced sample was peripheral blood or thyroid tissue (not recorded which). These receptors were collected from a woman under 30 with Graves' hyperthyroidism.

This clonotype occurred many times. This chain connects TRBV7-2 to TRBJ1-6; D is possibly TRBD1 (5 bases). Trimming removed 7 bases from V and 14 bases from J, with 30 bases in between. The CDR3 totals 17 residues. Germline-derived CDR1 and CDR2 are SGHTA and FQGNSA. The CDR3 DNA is TGTGCCAGCAAAAGGGGCGTATATGTGGCTCACCAAGCGGCCCTCCACTTT. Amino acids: CASKRGVYVAHQAALHF. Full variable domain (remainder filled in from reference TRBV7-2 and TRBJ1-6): GAGVSQSPSNKVTEKGKDVELRCDPISGHTALYWYRQSLGQGLEFLIYFQGNSAPDKSGLPSDRFSAERTGGSVSTLTIQRTQQEDSAVYLCASKRGVYVAHQAALHFGNGTRLTVT.

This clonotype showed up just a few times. The CDR3 DNA follows: TGTGCCAGCAGCTTAGCTTCGGGATTCTCTGCCAGTGAGCAGTACTTC. It specifies CASSLASGFSASEQYF. The rearrangement joins TRBV7-6 to TRBJ2-5; D possibly corresponds to TRBD2 (5 bases). Germline-derived CDR1 and CDR2 are SGHVS and FNYEAQ. The length of the CDR3 is 16 residues. Trimming removed 0 bases from V and 11 bases from J, with 22 bases in between.

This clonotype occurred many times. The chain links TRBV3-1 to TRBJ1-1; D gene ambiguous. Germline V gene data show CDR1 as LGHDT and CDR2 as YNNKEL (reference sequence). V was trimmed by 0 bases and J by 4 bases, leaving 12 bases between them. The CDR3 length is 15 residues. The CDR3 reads CASSQDADLVTEAFF. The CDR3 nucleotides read TGTGCCAGCAGCCAAGATGCAGACTTGGTCACTGAAGCTTTCTTT.

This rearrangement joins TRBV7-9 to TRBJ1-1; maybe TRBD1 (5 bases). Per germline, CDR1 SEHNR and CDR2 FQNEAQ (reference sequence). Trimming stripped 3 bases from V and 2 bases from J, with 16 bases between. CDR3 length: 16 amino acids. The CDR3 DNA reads TGTGCCAGCAGCTTCGCAACCGGGGCCTTCAACACTGAAGCTTTCTTT. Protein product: CASSFATGAFNTEAFF.

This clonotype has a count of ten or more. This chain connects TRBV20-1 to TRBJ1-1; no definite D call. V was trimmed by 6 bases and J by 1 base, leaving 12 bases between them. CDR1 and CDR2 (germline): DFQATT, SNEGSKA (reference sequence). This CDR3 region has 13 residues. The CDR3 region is CSAIFEENTEAFF. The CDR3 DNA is TGCAGTGCGATATTTGAGGAGAACACTGAAGCTTTCTTT.

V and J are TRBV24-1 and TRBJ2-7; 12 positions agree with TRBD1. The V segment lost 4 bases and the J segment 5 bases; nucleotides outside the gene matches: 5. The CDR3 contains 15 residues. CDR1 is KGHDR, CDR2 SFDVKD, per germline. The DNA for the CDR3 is TGTGCCACCAGTGACGCCGGGACAGGGGGCAACGAGCAGTACTTC. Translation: CATSDAGTGGNEQYF.

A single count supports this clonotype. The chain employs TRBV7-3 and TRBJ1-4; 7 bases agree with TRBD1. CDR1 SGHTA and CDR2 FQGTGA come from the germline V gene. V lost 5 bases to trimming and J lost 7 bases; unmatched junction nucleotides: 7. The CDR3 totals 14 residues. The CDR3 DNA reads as TGTGCCAGCAGCCCACAGGGGATAACTGAAAAACTGTTTTTT. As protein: CASSPQGITEKLFF. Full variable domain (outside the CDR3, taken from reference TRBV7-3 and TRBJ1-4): GAGVSQTPSNKVTEKGKYVELRCDPISGHTALYWYRQSLGQGPEFLIYFQGTGAADDSGLPNDRFFAVRPEGSVSTLKIQRTERGDSAVYLCASSPQGITEKLFFGSGTQLSVL.

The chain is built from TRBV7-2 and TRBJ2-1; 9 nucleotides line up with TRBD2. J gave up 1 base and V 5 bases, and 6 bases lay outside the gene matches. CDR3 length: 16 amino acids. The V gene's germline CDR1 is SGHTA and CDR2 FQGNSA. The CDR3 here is CASSRSGSRSYNEQFF. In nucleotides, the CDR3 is TGTGCCAGCAGCCGTAGCGGGAGTAGGTCCTACAATGAGCAGTTCTTC.

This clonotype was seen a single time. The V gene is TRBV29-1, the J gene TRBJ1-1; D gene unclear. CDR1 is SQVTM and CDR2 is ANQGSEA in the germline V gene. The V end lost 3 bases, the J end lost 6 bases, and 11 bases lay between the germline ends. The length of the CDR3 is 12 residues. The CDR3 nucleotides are TGCAGCGTTGAGTCTAGGACCCCTGAAGCTTTCTTT. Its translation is CSVESRTPEAFF.

The CDR3 nucleotides are TGCGCCAGCAGCCTTTCATCAAGCTCCTACAATGAGCAGTTCTTC. Its translation: CASSLSSSSYNEQFF. This chain links TRBV5-1 with TRBJ2-1, with D unresolved. This CDR3 spans 15 amino acids. Germline V gives CDR1 SGHRS, CDR2 YFSETQ. The V gene lost 4 bases and the J gene lost 0 bases, with 11 bases spanning the gap.

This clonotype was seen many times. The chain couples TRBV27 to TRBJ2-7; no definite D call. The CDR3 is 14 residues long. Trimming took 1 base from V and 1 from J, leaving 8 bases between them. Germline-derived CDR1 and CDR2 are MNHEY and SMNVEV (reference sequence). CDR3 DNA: TGTGCCAGCAGTTTATTGGTGGGTTCCTACGAGCAGTACTTC. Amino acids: CASSLLVGSYEQYF.

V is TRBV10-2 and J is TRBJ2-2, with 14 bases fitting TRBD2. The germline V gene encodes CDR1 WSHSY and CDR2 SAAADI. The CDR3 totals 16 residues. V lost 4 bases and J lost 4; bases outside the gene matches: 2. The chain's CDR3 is CASSGLAGGATGELFF. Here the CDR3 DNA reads TGCGCCAGCAGTGGACTAGCGGGAGGGGCCACCGGGGAGCTGTTTTTT.

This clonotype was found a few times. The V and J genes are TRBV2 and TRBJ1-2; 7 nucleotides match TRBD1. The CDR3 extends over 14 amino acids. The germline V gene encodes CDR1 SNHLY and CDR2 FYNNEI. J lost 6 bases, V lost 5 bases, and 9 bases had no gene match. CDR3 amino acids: CASSPRGGGHGYTF. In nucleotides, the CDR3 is TGTGCCAGCAGTCCACGTGGAGGGGGCCATGGCTACACCTTC.

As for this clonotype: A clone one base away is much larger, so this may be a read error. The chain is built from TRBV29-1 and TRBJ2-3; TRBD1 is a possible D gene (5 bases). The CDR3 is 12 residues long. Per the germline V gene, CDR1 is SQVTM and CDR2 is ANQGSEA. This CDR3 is CSVVPSTDTEYF. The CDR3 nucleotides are TGCAGCGTTGTACCCTCGACAGATACGGAGTATTTT.

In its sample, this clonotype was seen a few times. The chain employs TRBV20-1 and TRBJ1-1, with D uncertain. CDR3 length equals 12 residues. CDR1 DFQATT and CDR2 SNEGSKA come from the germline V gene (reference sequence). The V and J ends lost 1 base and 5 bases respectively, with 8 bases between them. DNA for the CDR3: TGCAGTGCTAGAGTGGGAGGGACTGAAGCTTTCTTT. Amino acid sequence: CSARVGGTEAFF.

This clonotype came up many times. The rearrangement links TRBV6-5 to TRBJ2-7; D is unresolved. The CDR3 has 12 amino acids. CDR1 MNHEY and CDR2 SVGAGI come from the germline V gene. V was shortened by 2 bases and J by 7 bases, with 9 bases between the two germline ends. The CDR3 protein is CASSYPMGEQYF. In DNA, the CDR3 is TGTGCCAGCAGTTACCCCATGGGTGAGCAGTACTTC.